These T cell receptor beta chains were read from a single sample in a study of T cell changes during pregnancy in multiple sclerosis. Profiling relied on immunoSEQ multiplex PCR, and the TCRdb table lists in-frame clones only, not all of them. The sample consists of about 61,000 clones, just under 90% of them appearing once. This sample comprised peripheral blood, obtained in the first trimester of pregnancy. These TCRs come from a female donor in good health, enrolled as a control in a pregnancy study. CDR3s include the opening cysteine and the closing phenylalanine or tryptophan. Each record gives: J gene, V gene, D gene, clone size, CDR3 DNA, CDR3 protein. D genes are given only for firm matches. Clone size, where shown, is once, few, many, or a class for clones that have expanded.

TRBJ2-7 | TRBV4-2 | . | . | TGTGCCAGCAGCCAAGATGAGGCGGCGACCTACGAGCAGTACTTC | CASSQDEAATYEQYF
TRBJ1-2 | TRBV30 | TRBD1 | . | TGTGCCTGGAGTCGTCCCGGGACAGGGTCGGGCAACTATGGCTACACCTTC | CAWSRPGTGSGNYGYTF
TRBJ1-1 | TRBV4-3 | . | . | TGCGCCAGCAGCCAAGACGCCGACCTGAGCGGCATGAACACTGAAGCTTTCTTT | CASSQDADLSGMNTEAFF
TRBJ2-7 | TRBV30 | TRBD1 | . | TGTGCCTGGCGCCAGGGGGAATACGAGCAGTACTTC | CAWRQGEYEQYF
TRBJ1-2 | TRBV30 | . | . | TGTGCCTGGAATGCGGGGTACTATGGCTACACCTTC | CAWNAGYYGYTF
TRBJ2-6 | TRBV7-3 | TRBD2 | . | TGTGCCAGCAGCTTAGACGGCGGGAGATTCTCTGGGGCCAACGTCCTGACTTTC | CASSLDGGRFSGANVLTF
TRBJ2-7 | TRBV9 | TRBD2 | . | TGTGCCAGCAGCTCAGGGACTAGCGGTACCTACGAGCAGTACTTC | CASSSGTSGTYEQYF
TRBJ2-5 | TRBV25-1 | TRBD1 | . | TGTGCCAGCAGTGAGGGTTTGGGGACAGGGTTTGAGACCCAGTACTTC | CASSEGLGTGFETQYF
TRBJ2-7 | TRBV6-1 | TRBD1 | . | TGTGCCAGCAGTTGGGCCAACAGGGGCGGGTACGAGCAGTACTTC | CASSWANRGGYEQYF
TRBJ2-5 | TRBV27 | . | . | TGTGCCAGCAGTTTGGTGGCAGACCAAGAGACCCAGTACTTC | CASSLVADQETQYF
TRBJ1-2 | TRBV4-3 | . | . | TGCGCCAGCAGCCAAGATTGGGGGGTAGGCGGAGGCTACACCTTC | CASSQDWGVGGGYTF
TRBJ2-1 | TRBV5-1 | . | . | TGCGCCAGCAGCCTACCGACTTTTGCCTTATCACTTAGCTCCTACAATGAGCAGTTCTTC | CASSLPTFALSLSSYNEQFF
TRBJ1-1 | TRBV12-5 | TRBD1 | . | TGTGCTAGTGGTGCTGGGACAGAAGTTGCAGCTTTCTTT | CASGAGTEVAAFF
TRBJ1-3 | TRBV6-1 | TRBD1 | . | TGTGCCAGCAGTGAAGCATTAATCGGTAGGACAGGGCGTGGAAACACCATATATTTT | CASSEALIGRTGRGNTIYF
TRBJ1-5 | TRBV14 | . | . | TGTGCCAGCAGCCAAGGTCTCAATCAGCCCCAGCATTTT | CASSQGLNQPQHF
TRBJ2-7 | TRBV30 | . | . | TGTGCCTGGAGTGTAGCTGATTACGAGCAGTACTTC | CAWSVADYEQYF
TRBJ2-3 | TRBV11-2 | . | . | TGTGCCAGCAGCCCCTACAGGTTCCGCACAGATACGCAGTATTTT | CASSPYRFRTDTQYF
TRBJ1-5 | TRBV5-6 | . | . | TGTGCCAGCAGCAGGATAGGGGAACGCAATCAGCCCCAGCATTTT | CASSRIGERNQPQHF
TRBJ1-2 | TRBV6-5 | . | . | TGTGCCAGCAGTTACAAGTCAGGGTTCGATGGCTACACCTTC | CASSYKSGFDGYTF
TRBJ1-5 | TRBV19 | . | . | TGTGCCAGTAGTATAGCGGGACTGTATCAGCCCCAGCATTTT | CASSIAGLYQPQHF
TRBJ2-7 | TRBV27 | . | . | TGTGCCAGCAGTTTATCGTGGGACACCATCTACGAGCAGTACTTC | CASSLSWDTIYEQYF
TRBJ2-4 | TRBV5-1 | TRBD2 | . | TGCGCCAGCAGCGGAGGTAGCGGGGGAAAAAACATTCAGTACTTC | CASSGGSGGKNIQYF
TRBJ1-2 | TRBV6-1 | . | . | TGTGCCAGCACCCCGGACTATGGCTACACCTTC | CASTPDYGYTF
TRBJ1-1 | TRBV9 | TRBD1 | . | TGTGCCAGCAGCCCAAGACAGGGGCCGAACACTGAAGCTTTCTTT | CASSPRQGPNTEAFF
TRBJ2-3 | TRBV19 | . | . | TGTGCCAGTAGTATCAGTGGGGGGAACACAGATACGCAGTATTTT | CASSISGGNTDTQYF
TRBJ2-3 | TRBV7-2 | . | once | TGTGCCAGCAGCTTACAGGTTGTCACAGATACGCAGTATTTT | CASSLQVVTDTQYF
TRBJ2-3 | TRBV6-5 | . | . | TGTGCCACCGAGGACACTGCGGGGGCAACAGATACGCAGTATTTT | CATEDTAGATDTQYF
TRBJ1-2 | TRBV6-1 | TRBD1 | . | TGTGCCAGTCGACAGGGGACGAACTATGGCTACACCTTC | CASRQGTNYGYTF
TRBJ1-4 | TRBV7-2 | . | . | TGTGCCAGCAGCTTAGTGCGTCAGGGAGGAACTAATGAAAAACTGTTTTTT | CASSLVRQGGTNEKLFF
TRBJ1-2 | TRBV19 | . | . | TGTGCCAGTAGTACGTCGCAGATTCGAGGCTACACCTTC | CASSTSQIRGYTF
TRBJ1-6 | TRBV19 | . | . | TGTGCCAGCGCCCCCGAGGGCGTTGGGTCACCCCTCCACTTT | CASAPEGVGSPLHF
TRBJ2-3 | TRBV6-5 | TRBD2 | . | TGTGCCAGCAGTTCCAGACTAGCGGGGGACAGGGATACGCAGTATTTT | CASSSRLAGDRDTQYF
TRBJ2-5 | TRBV5-1 | . | . | TGCGCCAGCAGCCCGACGAGCGGAGTCCAGGAGACCCAGTACTTC | CASSPTSGVQETQYF
TRBJ1-2 | TRBV27 | . | . | TGTGCCAGCAGCTCCACGGGGGGCTATGGCTACACCTTC | CASSSTGGYGYTF
TRBJ2-2 | TRBV4-1 | TRBD1 | . | TGCGCCAGCAGCTCACCGGGACAGGGAATGAACACCGGGGAGCTGTTTTTT | CASSSPGQGMNTGELFF
TRBJ1-1 | TRBV6-1 | . | . | TGTGCCAGCAGTTCCCGACCGCGGGGCGCTTTCTTT | CASSSRPRGAFF
TRBJ2-5 | TRBV19 | TRBD2 | . | TGTGCCAGTACCGGGGCTAGCGGGCACCAAGAGACCCAGTACTTC | CASTGASGHQETQYF
TRBJ2-3 | TRBV5-5 | TRBD2 | . | TGTGCCAGCAGCGGAAGCGGGGTCACAGATACGCAGTATTTT | CASSGSGVTDTQYF
TRBJ1-5 | TRBV6-1 | TRBD1 | . | TGTGCCACCGTCGCAGGGGGTCGGAGCAATCAGCCCCAGCATTTT | CATVAGGRSNQPQHF
TRBJ2-5 | TRBV9 | . | . | TGTGCCAGCAGCGTAGCGGTATCCCAAGAGACCCAGTACTTC | CASSVAVSQETQYF
TRBJ1-1 | TRBV7-2 | . | . | TGTGCCAGCAGCTCGCAGGGGTATACTGAAGCTTTCTTT | CASSSQGYTEAFF
TRBJ1-1 | TRBV5-1 | . | . | TGCGCCAGCAGCTTGGGGGCAGGGAAGAACACTGAAGCTTTCTTT | CASSLGAGKNTEAFF
TRBJ2-5 | TRBV6-6 | . | . | TGTGCCAGCAGTCCTAGGTTTTTGGAGACCCAGTACTTC | CASSPRFLETQYF
TRBJ2-3 | TRBV25-1 | TRBD1 | . | TGTGCCAGCAATGACAGGGTGACAGATACGCAGTATTTT | CASNDRVTDTQYF
TRBJ2-7 | TRBV29-1 | . | once | TGCAGCGTTGTAGTACTGGAGGAAAGGTCCTACGAGCAGTACTTC | CSVVVLEERSYEQYF
TRBJ2-7 | TRBV30 | TRBD1 | . | TGTGCCTGGAGTGCCGACAGGGGGCCCTACGAGCAGTACTTC | CAWSADRGPYEQYF
TRBJ1-4 | TRBV7-7 | . | . | TGTGCTAGCAGCTCGGGGGTTCCTAATGAAAAACTGTTTTTT | CASSSGVPNEKLFF
TRBJ2-7 | TRBV11-3 | TRBD2 | . | TGTGCCAGCAGCCTGGGGACTAGCGGGGGGTCGTCCTACGAGCAGTACTTC | CASSLGTSGGSSYEQYF
TRBJ2-1 | TRBV4-2 | TRBD2 | . | TGTGCCAGCAGCCCAGGTCTAGCGGGGGTCCTCTTTTACAATGAGCAGTTCTTC | CASSPGLAGVLFYNEQFF
TRBJ1-1 | TRBV27 | TRBD1 | . | TGTGCCAGCAGTTTATCAGGCAGGGGGATTTCGAACACTGAAGCTTTCTTT | CASSLSGRGISNTEAFF
TRBJ1-2 | TRBV27 | . | . | TGTGCCAGCAGTCCGGGTAGCGGGTTGTATGGCTACACCTTC | CASSPGSGLYGYTF
TRBJ2-7 | TRBV11-2 | . | . | TGTGCCAGCAGCCCCATTCAAGAGGGCGGAATTTACGAGCAGTACTTC | CASSPIQEGGIYEQYF
TRBJ2-7 | TRBV30 | TRBD1 | few | TGTGCCTGGAGTGTAGGCGTCAGGGGGTACGAGCAGTACTTC | CAWSVGVRGYEQYF
TRBJ2-6 | TRBV9 | TRBD1 | . | TGTGCCAGCAGCGCGGGACAGGGGTTCTCTGGGGCCAACGTCCTGACTTTC | CASSAGQGFSGANVLTF
TRBJ1-6 | TRBV30 | . | few | TGTGCCTGGGAGAGGCAGGGAGGTTCACCCCTCCACTTT | CAWERQGGSPLHF
TRBJ2-1 | TRBV27 | . | . | TGTGCCAGCAGTTTAGACGGAGACAATGAGCAGTTCTTC | CASSLDGDNEQFF
TRBJ2-2 | TRBV5-8 | TRBD2 | . | TGTGCCAGCAGCGTAGGCCGACTAGCGCATGGTCCGAACACCGGGGAGCTGTTTTTT | CASSVGRLAHGPNTGELFF
TRBJ2-3 | TRBV7-2 | . | . | TGTGCCAGCAGCTCTGACTTCGCAGATACGCAGTATTTT | CASSSDFADTQYF
TRBJ1-1 | TRBV20-1 | TRBD1 | . | TGCAGTATAACAGGGGCCACTGAAGCTTTCTTT | CSITGATEAFF
TRBJ2-5 | TRBV4-1 | . | . | TGCGCCAGCAGCCAAGTTAATATGGGGTGGGTGTCCGGGGACCAGTACTTC | CASSQVNMGWVSGDQYF